These 23 T cell receptor beta chains were sequenced from one sample in a study of graft-versus-host responses after intestinal transplantation. The method was immunoSEQ multiplex PCR; TCRdb's version includes in-frame clones alone and lacks a portion of them. The table lists 20,000 to 25,000 clones, 85% to 95% of them singletons. The material sequenced was PBMCs, taken approximately 250 days after intestinal transplant. These receptor sequences come from a human patient who received an intestinal transplant, so some T cells may come from the graft donor.

This chain connects TRBV29-1 to TRBJ2-3, with 10 bases identical to TRBD2. With V trimmed by 6 bases and J by 3 bases, 9 bases remained unmatched. The germline V gene has CDR1 SQVTM and CDR2 ANQGSEA. This CDR3 contains 15 residues. This CDR3 reads CSVPRTSGRTDTQYF. CDR3 in DNA: TGCAGCGTACCACGGACTAGCGGAAGGACAGATACGCAGTATTTT.

V usage is TRBV11-2 and J usage is TRBJ2-7, with D perhaps TRBD2 (5 bases). V was pared by 1 base and J by 2 bases, with 12 bases between. Per germline, CDR1 SGHAT and CDR2 FQNNGV. The CDR3 length is 15 residues. The CDR3 sequence: CASSLGMDSTYEQYF. In DNA, the CDR3 is TGTGCCAGCAGCTTAGGGATGGACTCAACCTACGAGCAGTACTTC.

The V and J genes are TRBV10-1 and TRBJ2-1; D is uncertain. The CDR3 extends over 12 amino acids. Trimming took off 2 bases at V and 3 bases at J, with 2 bases between the two ends. The germline CDR1 and CDR2 sequences are WNHNN and SYGVQD (reference sequence). In nucleotides, the CDR3 is TGCGCCAGCAGTGAGGACTACAATGAGCAGTTCTTC. It yields the protein CASSEDYNEQFF.

This chain uses TRBV6-1 with TRBJ2-5; 12 bases align to TRBD2. The CDR3 sequence is 15 residues long. J lost 4 bases, V lost 5 bases, and 5 bases had no gene match. CDR1 MNHNS and CDR2 SASEGT come from the germline V gene. The CDR3, as DNA: TGTGCCAGCAGTAGACTAGCGGGAGCTGGAGAGACCCAGTACTTC. Protein: CASSRLAGAGETQYF.

A single count supports this clone. This chain joins TRBV2 and TRBJ2-5; D is undetermined. The CDR3 spans 16 residues. The V end was cut by 0 bases, the J end by 4 bases, with 15 bases between. The germline V gene has CDR1 SNHLY and CDR2 FYNNEI. As DNA, the CDR3 is TGTGCCAGCAGTGAAGCTGGGTTCGGCAGCAGAGAGACCCAGTACTTC. It encodes CASSEAGFGSRETQYF.

J is TRBJ1-3 and V is TRBV5-1, with D unclear. Trimming took 3 bases from V and 1 from J, leaving 5 bases between them. The CDR3 contains 13 residues. CDR1 is SGHRS, CDR2 YFSETQ, per germline. The CDR3, as DNA: TGCGCCAGCAGCTACGATTCTGGAAACACCATATATTTT. It translates to CASSYDSGNTIYF.

This chain joins TRBV6-1 and TRBJ1-5; TRBD1 matches 8 bases. The CDR3 sequence is 15 residues long. Germline lookup yields CDR1 MNHNS and CDR2 SASEGT. Trimming at V came to 3 bases and at J to 6 bases, leaving 7 bases not matched to a gene. This CDR3 reads CASSEGSGGIQPQHF. The CDR3 DNA is TGTGCCAGCAGTGAGGGATCAGGGGGCATTCAGCCCCAGCATTTT.

J is TRBJ2-7 and V is TRBV9; D is undetermined. Germline loops: CDR1 SGDLS, CDR2 YYNGEE. The CDR3 runs to 15 residues. Deletions cut 0 bases from V and 0 bases from J, with 10 bases between. The CDR3 DNA sequence: TGTGCCAGCAGCGTAGGGACCCTACCCTCCTACGAGCAGTACTTC. Residues: CASSVGTLPSYEQYF.

The CDR3 protein is CASSDEAEDEQYF. In DNA form, the CDR3 reads TGCGCCAGCAGTGATGAGGCGGAGGACGAGCAGTACTTC. The gene calls are TRBV10-1 and TRBJ2-7; tentative D call: TRBD2 (5 bases). The CDR3 is 13 residues long. Germline V gives CDR1 WNHNN, CDR2 SYGVQD (reference sequence). Trimming pared 3 bases from V and 5 bases from J, leaving 11 bases between.

The CDR3 DNA reads as TGCGCCAGCAGTCAGCCCCCACACGGAACCGGGGAGCTGTTTTTT. Residues: CASSQPPHGTGELFF. The V gene is TRBV4-1, the J gene TRBJ2-2; D unresolved. Trimming took off 6 bases at V and 5 bases at J, with 16 bases between the two ends. CDR3 size: 15 residues. Germline CDR1 MGHRA, CDR2 YSYEKL.

The chain combines TRBV27 with TRBJ2-1; 16 bases are shared with TRBD2. Trimming removed 2 bases from V and 7 bases from J; junction bases left unmatched: 8. The CDR3 loop spans 18 amino acids. Germline V gene lookup returns CDR1 MNHEY and CDR2 SMNVEV (reference sequence). In DNA form, the CDR3 reads TGTGCCAGCAGTTTAATGGGACTAGCGGGAGGGCCGGGAAATGAGCAGTTCTTC. Its protein is CASSLMGLAGGPGNEQFF.

The chain combines TRBV5-6 with TRBJ1-1; D perhaps matches TRBD1 (5 bases). CDR1 is SGHDT and CDR2 is YYEEEE in the germline V gene. The CDR3 consists of 14 residues. Trimming took 7 bases from V and 6 from J, leaving 19 bases between them. CDR3: CASSPGAGRAEAFF. In nucleotides, the CDR3 is TGTGCCAGCTCCCCTGGGGCAGGGCGGGCTGAAGCTTTCTTT.

This rearrangement joins TRBV6-4 to TRBJ2-1, with 11 bases aligning to TRBD2. Unmatched junction bases numbered 9, after V lost 2 bases and J lost 9 bases. The CDR3 contains 16 residues. Germline values: CDR1 MRHNA, CDR2 SNTAGT. CDR3 sequence reads: CASSDPPSGRYSEQFF. CDR3 nucleotides: TGTGCCAGCAGTGACCCCCCTAGCGGGAGGTATAGTGAGCAGTTCTTC.

The chain carries TRBV11-3 and TRBJ2-3; 8 bases are shared with TRBD1. J gave up 2 bases and V 5 bases, and 6 bases lay outside the gene matches. Per germline, CDR1 SGHNT and CDR2 YENEEA. The length of the CDR3 is 15 residues. CDR3 DNA sequence: TGTGCCAGCAGCCCAGGGGGCAGAAACACAGATACGCAGTATTTT. This encodes CASSPGGRNTDTQYF. Complete variable domain (other parts from reference TRBV11-3 and TRBJ2-3): EAGVVQSPRYKIIEKKQPVAFWCNPISGHNTLYWYLQNLGQGPELLIRYENEEAVDDSQLPKDRFSAERLKGVDSTLKIQPAELGDSAVYLCASSPGGRNTDTQYFGPGTRLTVL.

The CDR3 spells CASSLEALAGPEAFF. Written as DNA, the CDR3 is TGCGCCAGCAGCTTGGAGGCCCTCGCGGGGCCTGAAGCTTTCTTT. This chain uses TRBV5-1 with TRBJ1-1, with D possibly matching TRBD1 (5 bases). CDR3 length equals 15 residues. Germline CDR1 is SGHRS and CDR2 is YFSETQ. V was pared by 0 bases and J by 6 bases, with 15 bases between.

J is TRBJ2-7 and V is TRBV27; D assignment may be TRBD1 or TRBD2 (6 bases each). Germline assignment: CDR1 MNHEY and CDR2 SMNVEV (reference sequence). Trimming removed 1 base at V and 8 bases at J, with 18 bases between. CDR3 length: 15 residues. CDR3 bases: TGTGCCAGCAGTTTATTAGGCGGAGGGGGTGAGAAGCAGTACTTC. Translation gives CASSLLGGGGEKQYF.

The chain employs TRBV10-2 and TRBJ2-3, with TRBD1 as a possible D gene (5 bases). Germline CDR1 reads WSHSY; CDR2 reads SAAADI. Trimming removed 5 bases at V and 0 bases at J, with 24 bases between. This CDR3 has 19 amino acids. The CDR3 DNA sequence: TGCGCCAGCAGTCAACCCCGGATGGGGCCGGGCCAGAGCACAGATACGCAGTATTTT. Amino acid sequence: CASSQPRMGPGQSTDTQYF.

This clone was counted only a few times. V is TRBV4-2 and J is TRBJ1-1; a possible D gene is TRBD1 (5 bases). V gave up 0 bases and J gave up 2 bases, with 10 bases separating them. The CDR3 loop spans 15 amino acids. Germline V gene data show CDR1 as LGHNA and CDR2 as YNFKEQ. The CDR3 loop is CASSQDRELNTEAFF. The DNA for the CDR3 is TGTGCCAGCAGCCAAGACAGGGAGTTAAACACTGAAGCTTTCTTT.

The chain links TRBV5-1 to TRBJ2-7; tentatively, D is TRBD1 or TRBD2 (5 bases each). This CDR3 contains 17 residues. Germline V gives CDR1 SGHRS, CDR2 YFSETQ. V was cut by 4 bases and J by 3 bases, with 23 bases left in between. The CDR3: CASSPEGFGEGFYEQYF. CDR3 DNA sequence: TGCGCCAGCAGCCCAGAGGGGTTTGGTGAGGGCTTCTACGAGCAGTACTTC. Complete variable domain (other parts from reference TRBV5-1 and TRBJ2-7): KAGVTQTPRYLIKTRGQQVTLSCSPISGHRSVSWYQQTPGQGLQFLFEYFSETQRNKGNFPGRFSGRQFSNSRSEMNVSTLELGDSALYLCASSPEGFGEGFYEQYFGPGTRLTVT.

In regard to this clone: A read error may account for a junction end that differs from germline. J is TRBJ2-3 and V is TRBV6-4; tentatively, D is TRBD1 (5 bases). Germline CDR1 reads MRHNA; CDR2 reads SNTAGT. This CDR3 is 15 amino acids long. The CDR3 here is CASSGLGRQIPRVDF. As DNA, the CDR3 is TGTGCCAGCAGTGGATTAGGAAGACAGATCCCTAGAGTGGATTTT.

The chain joins TRBV10-2 to TRBJ1-1; D is unclear. V was clipped by 2 bases and J by 5 bases, with 6 bases between them. There are 12 residues in the CDR3. Germline CDR1 is WSHSY and CDR2 is SAAADI. Written as DNA, the CDR3 is TGCGCCAGCAGTGAGGTTTGGACTGAAGCTTTCTTT. Its protein product is CASSEVWTEAFF.

J is TRBJ2-1 and V is TRBV6-1; perhaps TRBD2 as D (5 bases). Between the trimmed V and J ends, which lost 6 bases and 6 bases, there was a span of 15 bases. The germline CDR1 and CDR2 sequences are MNHNS and SASEGT. CDR3 length equals 14 residues. The DNA for the CDR3 is TGTGCCAGCAGGAAGGATCCCGAGGGCAATGAGCAGTTCTTC. Amino acids: CASRKDPEGNEQFF.

This clone was picked up a small number of times. The gene calls are TRBV6-1 and TRBJ1-5, with D tentatively TRBD1 (5 bases). Germline V gene sequence: CDR1 MNHNS, CDR2 SASEGT. Trimming shortened V by 3 bases and J by 6 bases, and 12 bases separated the two germline ends. This CDR3 contains 14 residues. The CDR3 DNA sequence: TGTGCCAGCAGTGAGAGTGGGGGGACTCAGCCCCAGCATTTT. Its protein is CASSESGGTQPQHF.